Below, 8 T cell receptor beta chains from the same sample are listed, as sequenced in a study of cytotoxic CD8 clonotypes in ibrutinib-treated CLL. Only in-frame clones appear in the TCRdb table, and some are missing; sequencing was by immunoSEQ multiplex PCR. The sample lists tens of thousands of clones, approximately 87% occurring once. The sample in question was PBMCs, obtained after 24 months of ibrutinib treatment. These receptors came from a human donor with chronic lymphocytic leukemia.

This clone is a singleton in its sample. The J gene is TRBJ2-3, the V gene TRBV11-2; tentative D call: TRBD2 (5 bases). Trimming removed 8 bases from V and 3 bases from J, with 15 bases in between. The CDR3 runs to 14 residues. The germline gives CDR1 SGHAT, CDR2 FQNNGV. CDR3 DNA sequence: TGTGCCAGCGCGGGCGGATGGGGAACAGATACGCAGTATTTT. This translates into CASAGGWGTDTQYF.

This rearrangement joins TRBV2 to TRBJ1-2; 8 bases line up with TRBD1. The CDR3 is made up of 16 amino acids. The germline gives CDR1 SNHLY, CDR2 FYNNEI. Trimming at V came to 4 bases and at J to 4 bases, leaving 11 bases not matched to a gene. The CDR3 region has the DNA TGTGCCAGCAGTGCGGACAGGGTTACCACCGGCTATGGCTACACCTTC. It encodes CASSADRVTTGYGYTF.

The rearrangement uses TRBV4-2 and TRBJ2-5; maybe TRBD1 (5 bases). Deletions cut 0 bases from V and 4 bases from J, with 9 bases between. This CDR3 contains 14 residues. Germline V lookup: CDR1 LGHNA, CDR2 YNFKEQ. The CDR3 DNA is TGTGCCAGCAGCCAAGATGGGGCAGCAGAGACCCAGTACTTC. It is translated as CASSQDGAAETQYF.

The gene calls are TRBV19 and TRBJ2-2; D tentatively reads TRBD1 or TRBD2 (5 bases each). V gave up 5 bases and J gave up 0 bases, with 7 bases separating them. The germline gives CDR1 LNHDA, CDR2 SQIVND (reference sequence). There are 14 residues in the CDR3. DNA of the CDR3: TGTGCCAGTAGTTGGGGGACGAACACCGGGGAGCTGTTTTTT. Encoded protein: CASSWGTNTGELFF.

The chain employs TRBV19 and TRBJ2-2; D is perhaps TRBD1 (6 bases). Germline CDR1 and CDR2: LNHDA and SQIVND (reference sequence). The V end was cut by 6 bases, the J end by 7 bases, with 12 bases between. The CDR3 sequence is 13 residues long. The CDR3 coding sequence is TGTGCCAGTAGCCTTTGGACAGACGGGGAGCTGTTTTTT. Translation gives CASSLWTDGELFF.

The V and J genes are TRBV14 and TRBJ2-7, with 9 bases identical to TRBD1. Germline V gives CDR1 SGHDN, CDR2 FVKESK. The CDR3 totals 15 residues. The V gene end was trimmed by 4 bases and the J gene end by 6 bases; junction bases not matched to a gene: 10. In nucleotides, the CDR3 is TGTGCCAGCAGCCGCCCTACAGGGGGCCGATCCGAGCAGTACTTC. Translated: CASSRPTGGRSEQYF. Filled out from reference TRBV14 and TRBJ2-7, the complete variable domain reads EAGVTQFPSHSVIEKGQTVTLRCDPISGHDNLYWYRRVMGKEIKFLLHFVKESKQDESGMPNNRFLAERTGGTYSTLKVQPAELEDSGVYFCASSRPTGGRSEQYFGPGTRLTVT.

This clone appeared a few times. This chain connects TRBV5-6 to TRBJ2-2; D might be TRBD1 or TRBD2, each matching 5 bases. Trimming removed 5 bases from V and 4 bases from J, with 18 bases in between. Per germline, CDR1 SGHDT and CDR2 YYEEEE. The CDR3 has 16 residues. The CDR3 protein is CASSRIARAGTGELFF. CDR3 bases: TGTGCCAGCAGTCGGATAGCCAGGGCGGGCACCGGGGAGCTGTTTTTT.

The V and J genes are TRBV5-6 and TRBJ2-3; D uncertain. Germline CDR1 is SGHDT and CDR2 is YYEEEE. V gave up 2 bases and J gave up 6 bases, with 13 bases separating them. The CDR3 totals 14 residues. CDR3 residues: CASSFGSKVDTQYF. Here the CDR3 DNA reads TGTGCCAGCAGCTTCGGTTCCAAAGTTGATACGCAGTATTTT.